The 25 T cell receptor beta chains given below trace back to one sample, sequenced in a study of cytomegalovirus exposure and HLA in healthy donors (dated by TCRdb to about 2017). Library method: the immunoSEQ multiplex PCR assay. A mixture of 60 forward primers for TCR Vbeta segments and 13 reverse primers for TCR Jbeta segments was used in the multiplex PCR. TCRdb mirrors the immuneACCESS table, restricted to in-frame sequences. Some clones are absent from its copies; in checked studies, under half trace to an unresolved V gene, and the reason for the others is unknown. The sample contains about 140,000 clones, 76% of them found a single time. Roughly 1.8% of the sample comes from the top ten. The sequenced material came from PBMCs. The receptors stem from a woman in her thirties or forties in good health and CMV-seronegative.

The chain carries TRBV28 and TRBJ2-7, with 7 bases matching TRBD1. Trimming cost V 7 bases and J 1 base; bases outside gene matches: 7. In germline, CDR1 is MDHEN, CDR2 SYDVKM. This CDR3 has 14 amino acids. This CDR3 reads CASTSPGQSYEQYF. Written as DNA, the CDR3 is TGTGCCAGCACCTCGCCGGGACAGTCCTACGAGCAGTACTTC. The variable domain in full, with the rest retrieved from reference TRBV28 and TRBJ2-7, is DVKVTQSSRYLVKRTGEKVFLECVQDMDHENMFWYRQDPGLGLRLIYFSYDVKMKEKGDIPEGYSVSREKKERFSLILESASTNQTSMYLCASTSPGQSYEQYFGPGTRLTVT.

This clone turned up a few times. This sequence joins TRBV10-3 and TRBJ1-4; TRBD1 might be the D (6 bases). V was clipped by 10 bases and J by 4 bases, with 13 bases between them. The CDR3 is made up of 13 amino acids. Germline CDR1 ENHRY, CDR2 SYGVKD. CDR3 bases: TGTGCCACCGGACAGAGCCTTAATGAAAAACTGTTTTTT. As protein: CATGQSLNEKLFF.

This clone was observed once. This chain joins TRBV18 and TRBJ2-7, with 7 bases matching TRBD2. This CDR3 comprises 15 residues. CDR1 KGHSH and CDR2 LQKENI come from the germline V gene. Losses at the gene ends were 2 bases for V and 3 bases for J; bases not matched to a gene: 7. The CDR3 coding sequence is TGTGCCAGCTCACCATCGGGAGGCGGCTACTACGAGCAGTACTTC. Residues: CASSPSGGGYYEQYF.

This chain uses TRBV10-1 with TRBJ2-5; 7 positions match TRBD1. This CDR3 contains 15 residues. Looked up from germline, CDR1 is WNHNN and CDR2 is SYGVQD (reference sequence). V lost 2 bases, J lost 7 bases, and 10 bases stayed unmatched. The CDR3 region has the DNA TGCGCCAGCAGTGAGGGTCGCAGGGGGATCGGGACCCAGTACTTC. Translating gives CASSEGRRGIGTQYF.

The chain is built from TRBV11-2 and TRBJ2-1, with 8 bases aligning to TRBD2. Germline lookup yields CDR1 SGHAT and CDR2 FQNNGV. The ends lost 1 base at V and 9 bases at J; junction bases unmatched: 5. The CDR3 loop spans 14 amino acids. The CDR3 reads CASSLARLAGEQFF. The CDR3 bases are TGTGCCAGCAGCTTAGCACGGCTAGCGGGTGAGCAGTTCTTC.

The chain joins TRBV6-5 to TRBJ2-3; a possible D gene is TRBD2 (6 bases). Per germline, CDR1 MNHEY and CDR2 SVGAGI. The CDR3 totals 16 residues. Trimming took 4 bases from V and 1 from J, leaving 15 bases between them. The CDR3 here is CASSSFFGSGTDTQYF. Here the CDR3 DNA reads TGTGCCAGCAGTTCTTTTTTCGGGAGCGGCACAGATACGCAGTATTTT.

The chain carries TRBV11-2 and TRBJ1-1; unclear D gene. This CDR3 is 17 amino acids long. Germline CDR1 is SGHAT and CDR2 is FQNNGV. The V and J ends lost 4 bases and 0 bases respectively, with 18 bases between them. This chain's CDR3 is CASSSSRSGEMNTEAFF. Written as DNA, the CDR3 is TGTGCCAGCAGCTCTTCCCGGTCCGGGGAAATGAACACTGAAGCTTTCTTT.

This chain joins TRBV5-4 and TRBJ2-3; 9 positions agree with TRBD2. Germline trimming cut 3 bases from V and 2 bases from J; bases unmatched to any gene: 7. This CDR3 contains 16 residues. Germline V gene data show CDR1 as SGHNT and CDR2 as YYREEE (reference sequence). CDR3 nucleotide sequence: TGTGCCAGCAGCTCCGCTAGCGGGGTAGACACAGATACGCAGTATTTT. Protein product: CASSSASGVDTDTQYF.

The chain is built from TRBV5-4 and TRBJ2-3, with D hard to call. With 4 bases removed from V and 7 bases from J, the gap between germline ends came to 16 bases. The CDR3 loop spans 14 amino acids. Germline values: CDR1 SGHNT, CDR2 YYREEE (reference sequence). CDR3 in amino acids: CASSKVAVKNTQYF. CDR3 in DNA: TGTGCCAGCAGCAAGGTTGCGGTTAAAAATACGCAGTATTTT.

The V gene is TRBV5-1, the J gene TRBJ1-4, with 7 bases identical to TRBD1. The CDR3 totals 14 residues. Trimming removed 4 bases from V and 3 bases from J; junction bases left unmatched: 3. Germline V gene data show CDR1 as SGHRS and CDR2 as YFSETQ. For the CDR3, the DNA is TGCGCCAGCAGCCCCGACAGGGCTAATGAAAAACTGTTTTTT. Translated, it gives CASSPDRANEKLFF.

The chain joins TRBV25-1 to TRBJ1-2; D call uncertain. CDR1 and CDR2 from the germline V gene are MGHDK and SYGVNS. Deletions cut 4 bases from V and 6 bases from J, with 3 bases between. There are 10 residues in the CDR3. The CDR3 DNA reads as TGTGCCAGCAGTGGGCATGGCTACACCTTC. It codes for CASSGHGYTF.

The CDR3 here is CASMDGSPNYEQYF. In nucleotides, the CDR3 is TGTGCCAGCATGGACGGGAGCCCCAACTACGAGCAGTACTTC. The chain employs TRBV7-8 and TRBJ2-7, with D perhaps matching TRBD2 (6 bases). In germline, CDR1 is SGHVS, CDR2 FQNEAQ. Trimming pared 7 bases from V and 3 bases from J, leaving 16 bases between. CDR3 length: 14 residues.

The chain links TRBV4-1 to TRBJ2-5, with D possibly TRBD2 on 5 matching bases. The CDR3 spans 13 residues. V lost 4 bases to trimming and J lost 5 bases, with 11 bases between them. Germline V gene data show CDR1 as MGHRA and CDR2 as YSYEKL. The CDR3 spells CASSPQAVETQYF. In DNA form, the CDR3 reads TGCGCCAGCAGCCCACAAGCGGTGGAGACCCAGTACTTC.

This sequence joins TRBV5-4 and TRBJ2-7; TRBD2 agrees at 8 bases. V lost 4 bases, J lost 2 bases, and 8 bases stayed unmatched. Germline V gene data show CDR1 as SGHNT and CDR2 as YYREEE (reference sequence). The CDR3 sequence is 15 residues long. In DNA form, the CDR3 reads TGTGCCAGCAGCGGGTCGACTAGCGCAACCTACGAGCAGTACTTC. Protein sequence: CASSGSTSATYEQYF.

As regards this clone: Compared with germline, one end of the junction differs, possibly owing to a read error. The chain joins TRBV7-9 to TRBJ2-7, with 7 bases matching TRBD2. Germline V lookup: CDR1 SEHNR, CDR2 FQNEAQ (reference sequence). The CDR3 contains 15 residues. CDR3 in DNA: TGTTCCAGCAGCCCATGGACTAGTGTGACCCACGAGCAGTACTTC. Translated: CSSSPWTSVTHEQYF. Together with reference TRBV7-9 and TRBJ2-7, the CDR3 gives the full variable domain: DTGVSQNPRHKITKRGQNVTFRCDPISEHNRLYWYRQTLGQGPEFLTYFQNEAQLEKSRLLSDRFSAERPKGSFSTLEIQRTEQGDSAMYLCSSSPWTSVTHEQYFGPGTRLTVT.

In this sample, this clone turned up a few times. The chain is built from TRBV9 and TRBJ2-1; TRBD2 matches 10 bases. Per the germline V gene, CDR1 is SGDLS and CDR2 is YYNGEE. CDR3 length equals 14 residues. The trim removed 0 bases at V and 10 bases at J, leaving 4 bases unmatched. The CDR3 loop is CASSVEPSGSEQFF. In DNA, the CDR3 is TGTGCCAGCAGCGTAGAGCCTAGCGGGAGCGAGCAGTTCTTC.

CDR3 coding DNA: TGTGCCAGCAGCCCGACCTTCCTACAGGGGCTAGAGACCCAGTACTTC. Protein product: CASSPTFLQGLETQYF. The genes are TRBV7-9 and TRBJ2-5, with 7 positions matching TRBD1. Trimming at V came to 5 bases and at J to 4 bases, leaving 13 bases not matched to a gene. The CDR3 totals 16 residues. The germline V gene has CDR1 SEHNR and CDR2 FQNEAQ (reference sequence).

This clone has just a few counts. The CDR3 protein is CASSFRGWDSPLHF. CDR3 nucleotides: TGTGCCAGCAGTTTTAGAGGTTGGGATTCACCCCTCCACTTT. This rearrangement joins TRBV27 to TRBJ1-6, with D unresolved. The CDR3 contains 14 residues. The germline gives CDR1 MNHEY, CDR2 SMNVEV (reference sequence). The germline V and J ends were trimmed by 3 bases and 8 bases, with 11 bases remaining between them.

CDR3 nucleotides: TGTGCCAGCAGTCGGGGACTGGACTACGAGCAGTACTTC. Amino acid sequence: CASSRGLDYEQYF. This chain joins TRBV11-2 and TRBJ2-7, with D maybe TRBD2 (6 bases). The CDR3 has 13 residues. The ends were cut back, 6 bases at V and 3 bases at J, with 12 bases in the middle. Per the germline V gene, CDR1 is SGHAT and CDR2 is FQNNGV.

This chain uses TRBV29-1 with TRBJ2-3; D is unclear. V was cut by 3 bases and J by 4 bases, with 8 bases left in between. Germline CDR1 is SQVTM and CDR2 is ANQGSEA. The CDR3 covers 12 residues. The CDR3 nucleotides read TGCAGCGTTGACCGCGCGTCAGATACGCAGTATTTT. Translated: CSVDRASDTQYF.

The CDR3 protein is CAWSLQGLDTQYF. Here the CDR3 DNA reads TGTGCCTGGAGTCTCCAGGGGTTGGATACGCAGTATTTT. V usage is TRBV30 and J usage is TRBJ2-3; tentatively, D is TRBD1 (6 bases). Looked up from germline, CDR1 is GTSNPN and CDR2 is SVGIG (reference sequence). The CDR3 runs 13 residues. V lost 2 bases, J lost 6 bases, and 12 bases lay in between.

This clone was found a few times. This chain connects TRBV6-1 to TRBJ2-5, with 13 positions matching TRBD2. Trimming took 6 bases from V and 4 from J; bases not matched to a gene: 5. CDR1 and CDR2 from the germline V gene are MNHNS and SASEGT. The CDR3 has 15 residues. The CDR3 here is CASRVLAGGPETQYF. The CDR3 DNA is TGTGCCAGCAGGGTACTAGCGGGGGGGCCAGAGACCCAGTACTTC.

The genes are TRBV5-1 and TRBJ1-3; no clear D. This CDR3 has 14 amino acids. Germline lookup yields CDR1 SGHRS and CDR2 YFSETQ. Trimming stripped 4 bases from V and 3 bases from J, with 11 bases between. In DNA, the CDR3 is TGCGCCAGCAGCATAGCGGACGGTGGAAACACCATATATTTT. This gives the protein CASSIADGGNTIYF. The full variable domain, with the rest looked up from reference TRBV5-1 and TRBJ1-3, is KAGVTQTPRYLIKTRGQQVTLSCSPISGHRSVSWYQQTPGQGLQFLFEYFSETQRNKGNFPGRFSGRQFSNSRSEMNVSTLELGDSALYLCASSIADGGNTIYFGEGSWLTVV.

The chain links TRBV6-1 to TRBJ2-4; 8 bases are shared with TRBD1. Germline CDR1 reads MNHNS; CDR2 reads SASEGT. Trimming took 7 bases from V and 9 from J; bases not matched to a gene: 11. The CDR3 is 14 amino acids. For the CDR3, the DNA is TGTGCCAGCATTCCTAGGACAGGGATTGCCATTCAGTACTTC. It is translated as CASIPRTGIAIQYF.

The chain's CDR3 is CASSLSGTGSVGELFF. The CDR3 DNA follows: TGCGCCAGCAGCTTGTCAGGGACAGGGTCGGTCGGGGAGCTGTTTTTT. The V and J genes are TRBV5-1 and TRBJ2-2; 9 positions agree with TRBD1. The CDR3 spans 16 residues. Looked up from germline, CDR1 is SGHRS and CDR2 is YFSETQ. Trimming at V came to 1 base and at J to 7 bases, leaving 8 bases not matched to a gene.